A selection of T cell receptor beta chains follows, all from one sample in a study of tumor-infiltrating lymphocytes in primary liver carcinoma. Via MiXCR, TCRdb re-called the multiplex PCR reads, giving one row per CDR3 protein. The sample holds 300,000 to 350,000 distinct CDR3 sequences, 65% seen once. The sample was peripheral blood. Receptors were obtained from a middle-aged man with primary liver carcinoma and hepatitis B virus infection. Each CDR3 is given with its conserved first and last residue. A D gene is named only where the DNA matches it firmly. Clone size is not always given. Where it is, it says once, few, many or a class for expanded clones.

clone_size j_call v_call d_call cdr3_aa cdr3_nt
. TRBJ1-4 TRBV6-5 TRBD1 CVSSQQGMGKKLFF TGTGTCAGCAGTCAACAGGGGATGGGAAAAAAACTGTTTTTT
. TRBJ2-1 TRBV11-2 TRBD2 CASSPGREGYNEQFF TGTGCCAGCAGCCCCGGGCGGGAGGGATACAATGAGCAGTTCTTC
many TRBJ2-1 TRBV11-2 TRBD2 CASSQTSGRVNEQFF TGTGCCAGCAGCCAGACTAGCGGGAGGGTCAATGAGCAGTTCTTC
. TRBJ2-2 TRBV11-3 . CASSVGANIGELFF TGTGCCAGCAGCGTAGGTGCGAACATCGGGGAGCTGTTTTTT
. TRBJ2-7 TRBV11-2 . CASSVGTERGYEQYF TGTGCCAGCAGCGTAGGAACAGAAAGGGGATACGAGCAGTACTTC
. TRBJ2-3 TRBV4-3 . CASSLTAGHGSTGTQYF TGCGCCAGCAGCCTCACCGCAGGACACGGGAGCACAGGTACGCAGTATTTT
. TRBJ2-1 TRBV11-3 TRBD2 CASSRTSVSYEQFF TGTGCCAGCAGCCGGACTAGCGTGAGCTACGAGCAGTTCTTC
. TRBJ1-5 TRBV28 . CVSANSRGARPQHF TGTGTCAGCGCGAACAGCAGGGGAGCTCGGCCCCAGCATTTT
. TRBJ2-1 TRBV5-6 . CACSLSSLSYNEQFF TGTGCCTGCAGCTTGAGTAGCCTCTCCTACAATGAGCAGTTCTTC
. TRBJ1-1 TRBV10-3 TRBD1 CAISEPRDRGPFTEAFF TGTGCCATCAGTGAGCCGAGAGACAGGGGGCCGTTCACTGAAGCTTTCTTT
many TRBJ2-3 TRBV29-1 . CSVLLELVADTQYF TGCAGCGTTCTCTTAGAATTAGTTGCGGATACGCAGTATTTT
. TRBJ2-7 TRBV5-4 . CACSLAAPHEQYF TGTGCCTGCAGCTTGGCGGCTCCGCACGAACAGTACTTC
. TRBJ2-5 TRBV9 TRBD2 CASSGGLAGHQETQYF TGTGCCAGCAGCGGAGGACTAGCGGGCCATCAAGAGACCCAGTACTTC
. TRBJ2-7 TRBV11-2 . CASSMDWSSYELYF TGTGCCAGTAGTATGGACTGGAGCTCCTACGAACTGTACTTC
few TRBJ2-7 TRBV30 TRBD1 CAWDRGNTYEQYF TGTGCCTGGGACAGGGGGAATACCTACGAGCAGTACTTC
. TRBJ2-7 TRBV7-9 TRBD1 CASSIAGQGEYEQYF TGTGCCAGCAGCATAGCGGGACAGGGGGAGTACGAGCAGTACTTC
many TRBJ2-3 TRBV12-3/TRBV12-4 TRBD2 CASSHNPGTSGRLPTDTQYF TGTGCCAGCAGCCACAATCCGGGGACTAGCGGGAGGCTCCCCACAGATACGCAGTATTTT
. TRBJ2-5 TRBV5-1 . CASSPRDLDNEQYF TGCGCCAGCAGCCCCCGGGACCTGGACAATGAGCAGTACTTC
. TRBJ2-1 TRBV5-1 . CASNPTTVTYNEQFF TGCGCCAGCAACCCGACGACCGTAACCTACAATGAGCAGTTCTTC
few TRBJ2-3 TRBV6-5 TRBD2 CASTSVGEGTDTQYF TGTGCCAGCACTTCAGTGGGGGAGGGAACAGATACGCAGTATTTT
. TRBJ2-1 TRBV2 . CASSEGPRGHSSYNEQFF TGTGCCAGCAGTGAGGGCCCCCGAGGCCATAGCTCCTACAATGAGCAGTTCTTC
. TRBJ2-3 TRBV6-1 TRBD2 CASSEVVAGGTNMQYF TGTGCCAGCAGTGAAGTAGTAGCGGGAGGGACGAATATGCAGTATTTT
. TRBJ2-3 TRBV10-3 . CAISDARADTQYF TGTGCCATCAGTGATGCGAGGGCAGATACGCAGTATTTT
. TRBJ2-3 TRBV4-1 TRBD2 CAISHPMGLAGVPDTQYF TGCGCCATCAGCCATCCTATGGGACTAGCGGGAGTCCCAGATACGCAGTATTTT
once TRBJ2-1 TRBV11-2 . CASSLGQGEQFF TGTGCCAGCAGCTTAGGTCAAGGCGAGCAGTTCTTC
. TRBJ2-5 TRBV28 TRBD2 CASMGGGQETQYF TGTGCCAGCATGGGGGGGGGCCAAGAGACCCAGTACTTC
. TRBJ2-1 TRBV6-1 TRBD1 CTSRGQGINEQFF TGTACCAGCAGAGGACAGGGGATTAATGAGCAGTTCTTC
. TRBJ1-1 TRBV4-1 TRBD1 CASRPFWDRVNTDAFF TGCGCCAGCAGACCCTTTTGGGACAGAGTGAACACTGATGCTTTCTTT
. TRBJ2-4 TRBV6-2/TRBV6-3 TRBD2 CTSSQAGINIQYF TGTACCAGCAGCCAAGCGGGGATAAACATTCAGTACTTC
. TRBJ2-5 TRBV11-3 . CASSPCTEETQYF TGTGCCAGCAGCCCCTGTACCGAAGAGACCCAGTACTTC
. TRBJ1-5 TRBV29-1 . CSVADDGNQPQHF TGCAGCGTTGCCGACGACGGCAATCAGCCCCAGCATTTT
few TRBJ2-1 TRBV5-1 TRBD2 CASSDRGLAAEQFF TGCGCCAGCTCAGATCGAGGACTAGCGGCTGAGCAGTTCTTC
. TRBJ1-2 TRBV11-2 TRBD1 CASSPLGQGARGYTF TGTGCCAGCAGCCCTCTCGGACAGGGGGCACGTGGCTACACCTTC
. TRBJ2-3 TRBV11-2 . CASSLGLDTTDTQYF TGTGCCAGCAGCTTAGGACTAGATACCACGGATACCCAGTATTTT
once TRBJ2-2 TRBV12-3/TRBV12-4 . CANRVTSKTGELFF TGTGCCAACAGGGTCACTTCGAAGACCGGGGAGCTGTTCTTT
once TRBJ2-7 TRBV5-1 TRBD1 CASSLDRDRQYF TGCGCCAGCAGCTTGGACCGGGACAGGCAGTACTTC
. TRBJ2-2 TRBV2 . CASSEVVQGGTGELFF TGTGCCAGCAGTGAGGTTGTGCAGGGAGGTACCGGGGAGCTGTTTTTT
once TRBJ1-2 TRBV12-3/TRBV12-4 . CASSPGTNYCYTF TGTGCCAGCAGTCCAGGCACCAATTATTGCTACACCTTC
few TRBJ1-5 TRBV6-5 . CASSRGWVGQPQHF TGTGCCAGCAGTCGAGGGTGGGTTGGCCAGCCCCAGCATTTT
. TRBJ2-7 TRBV29-1 . CSVAYDSRTYEQYF TGCAGCGTTGCATATGACAGCCGTACGTACGAGCAATACTTC
many TRBJ1-5 TRBV6-2/TRBV6-3 TRBD1 CASSSTGTGWPQHF TGTGCCAGCAGTTCCACCGGGACAGGGTGGCCCCAGCATTTT
once TRBJ1-5 TRBV6-1 . CVSSESQGSNKPQHF TGTGTCAGCAGTGAATCCCAGGGAAGCAATAAGCCTCAGCATTTT
. TRBJ2-2 TRBV6-1 TRBD1 CASSDTRGQGVTGELFF TGTGCCAGCAGTGACACCCGGGGACAGGGGGTCACCGGGGAGCTGTTTTTT
once TRBJ2-7 TRBV6-5 TRBD2 CASARLAGHEQYF TGTGCCAGCGCCCGGCTAGCGGGCCACGAGCAGTACTTC
many TRBJ2-1 TRBV5-4 TRBD2 CASSQGTSGITGEQFF TGTGCCAGCAGCCAGGGGACTAGCGGCATAACCGGTGAGCAGTTCTTC
many TRBJ2-7 TRBV14 . CASSPGVYEQYF TGTGCCAGCAGTCCCGGGGTTTACGAGCAGTACTTC
. TRBJ2-2 TRBV6-1 . CASSGQANTGELFF TGTGCCAGCAGCGGGCAGGCGAACACCGGGGAGCTGTTTTTT
. TRBJ1-1 TRBV29-1 . CSVRRDGKTKAFF TGCAGTGTCAGACGGGATGGTAAGACTAAAGCTTTCTTT